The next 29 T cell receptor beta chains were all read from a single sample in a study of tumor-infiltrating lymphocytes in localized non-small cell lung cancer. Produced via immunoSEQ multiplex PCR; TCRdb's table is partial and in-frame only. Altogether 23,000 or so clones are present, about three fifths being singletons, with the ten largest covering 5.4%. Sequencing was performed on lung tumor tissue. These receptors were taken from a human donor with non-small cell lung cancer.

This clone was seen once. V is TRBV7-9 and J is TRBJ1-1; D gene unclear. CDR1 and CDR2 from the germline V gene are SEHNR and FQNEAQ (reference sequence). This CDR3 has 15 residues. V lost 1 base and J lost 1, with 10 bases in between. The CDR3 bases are TGTGCCAGCAGCTTAGTCGCACGCCGGAACACTGAAGCTTTCTTT. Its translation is CASSLVARRNTEAFF.

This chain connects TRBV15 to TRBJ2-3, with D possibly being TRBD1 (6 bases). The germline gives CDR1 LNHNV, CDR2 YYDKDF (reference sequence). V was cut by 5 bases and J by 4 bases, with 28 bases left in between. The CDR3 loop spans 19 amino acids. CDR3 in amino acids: CATSGLLERGGFPSDTQYF. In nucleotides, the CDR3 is TGTGCCACCAGCGGCCTTCTAGAGAGAGGGGGATTTCCGTCAGATACGCAGTATTTT.

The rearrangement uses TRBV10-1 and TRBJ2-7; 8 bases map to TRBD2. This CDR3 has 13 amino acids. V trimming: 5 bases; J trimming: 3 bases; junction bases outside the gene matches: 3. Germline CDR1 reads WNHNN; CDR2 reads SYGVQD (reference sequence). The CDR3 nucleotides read TGCGCCAGCAGTTTAGCGGGAAACTACGAGCAGTACTTC. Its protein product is CASSLAGNYEQYF.

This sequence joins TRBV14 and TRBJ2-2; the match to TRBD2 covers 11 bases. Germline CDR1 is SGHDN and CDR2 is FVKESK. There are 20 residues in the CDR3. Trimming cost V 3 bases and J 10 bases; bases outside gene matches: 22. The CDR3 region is CASSQINPTREISGRVELFF. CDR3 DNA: TGTGCCAGCAGCCAGATAAACCCCACCAGGGAAATTAGCGGGAGGGTGGAGCTGTTTTTT.

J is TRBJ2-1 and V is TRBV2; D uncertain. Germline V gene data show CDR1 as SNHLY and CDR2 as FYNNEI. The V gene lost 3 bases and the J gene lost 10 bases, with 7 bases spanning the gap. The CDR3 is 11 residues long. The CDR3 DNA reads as TGTGCCAGCAGTGATGGTGGCGAGCAGTTCTTC. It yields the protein CASSDGGEQFF.

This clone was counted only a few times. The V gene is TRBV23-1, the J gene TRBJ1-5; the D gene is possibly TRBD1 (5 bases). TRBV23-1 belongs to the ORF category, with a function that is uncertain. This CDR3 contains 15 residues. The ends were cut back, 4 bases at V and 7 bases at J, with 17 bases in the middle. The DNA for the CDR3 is TGCGCCAGCAGTCGATTACGGGGCGTCCGGCAGCCCCAGCATTTT. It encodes CASSRLRGVRQPQHF.

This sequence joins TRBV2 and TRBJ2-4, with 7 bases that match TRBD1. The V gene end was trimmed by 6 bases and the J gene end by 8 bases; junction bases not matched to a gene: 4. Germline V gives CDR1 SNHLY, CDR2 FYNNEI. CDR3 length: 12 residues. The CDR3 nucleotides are TGTGCCAGCAGCCAGGGGGATGACATTCAGTACTTC. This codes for CASSQGDDIQYF.

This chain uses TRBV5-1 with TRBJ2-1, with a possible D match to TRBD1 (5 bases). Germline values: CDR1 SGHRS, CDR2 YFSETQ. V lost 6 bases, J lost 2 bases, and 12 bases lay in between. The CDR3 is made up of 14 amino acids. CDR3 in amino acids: CASTKGLAYNEQFF. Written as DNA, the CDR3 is TGCGCCAGCACCAAGGGGTTGGCCTACAATGAGCAGTTCTTC.

Written as DNA, the CDR3 is TGTGCCAGAGGGACAGAGAACTATGGCTACACCTTC. Amino acids: CARGTENYGYTF. The V call is TRBV6-4, the J call TRBJ1-2, with 7 bases lining up with TRBD1. The CDR3 is 12 amino acids. CDR1 MRHNA and CDR2 SNTAGT come from the germline V gene. J gave up 2 bases and V 9 bases, and 3 bases lay outside the gene matches.

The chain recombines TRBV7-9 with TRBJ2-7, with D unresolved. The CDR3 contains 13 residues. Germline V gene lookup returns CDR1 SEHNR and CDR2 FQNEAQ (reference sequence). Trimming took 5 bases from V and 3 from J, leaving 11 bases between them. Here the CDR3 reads CASSERPIYEQYF. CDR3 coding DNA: TGTGCCAGCAGCGAGCGACCGATCTACGAGCAGTACTTC. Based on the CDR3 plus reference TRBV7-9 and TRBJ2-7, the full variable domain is DTGVSQNPRHKITKRGQNVTFRCDPISEHNRLYWYRQTLGQGPEFLTYFQNEAQLEKSRLLSDRFSAERPKGSFSTLEIQRTEQGDSAMYLCASSERPIYEQYFGPGTRLTVT.

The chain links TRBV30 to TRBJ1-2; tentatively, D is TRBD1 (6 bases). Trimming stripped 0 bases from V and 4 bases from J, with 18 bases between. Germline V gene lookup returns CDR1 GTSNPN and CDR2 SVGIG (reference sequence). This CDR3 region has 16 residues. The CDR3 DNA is TGTGCCTGGAGTGTAGGTCTTTCCCAGGGGTCCTATGGCTACACCTTC. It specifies CAWSVGLSQGSYGYTF.

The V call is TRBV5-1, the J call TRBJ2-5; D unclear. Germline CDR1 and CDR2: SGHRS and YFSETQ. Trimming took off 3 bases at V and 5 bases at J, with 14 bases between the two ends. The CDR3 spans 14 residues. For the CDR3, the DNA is TGCGCCAGCAGCTCCCCTAGAGGTGGCGAGACCCAGTACTTC. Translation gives CASSSPRGGETQYF.

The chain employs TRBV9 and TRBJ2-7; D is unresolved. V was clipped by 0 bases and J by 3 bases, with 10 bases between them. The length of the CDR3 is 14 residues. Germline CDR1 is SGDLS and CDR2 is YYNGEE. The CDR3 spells CASSVGGPLYEQYF. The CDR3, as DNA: TGTGCCAGCAGCGTAGGAGGACCACTCTACGAGCAGTACTTC.

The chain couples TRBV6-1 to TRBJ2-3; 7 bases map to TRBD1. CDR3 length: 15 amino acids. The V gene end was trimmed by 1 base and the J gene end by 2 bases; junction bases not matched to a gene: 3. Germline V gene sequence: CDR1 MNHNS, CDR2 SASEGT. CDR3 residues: CASSEGQGVTDTQYF. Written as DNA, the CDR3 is TGTGCCAGCAGTGAAGGTCAGGGGGTCACAGATACGCAGTATTTT.

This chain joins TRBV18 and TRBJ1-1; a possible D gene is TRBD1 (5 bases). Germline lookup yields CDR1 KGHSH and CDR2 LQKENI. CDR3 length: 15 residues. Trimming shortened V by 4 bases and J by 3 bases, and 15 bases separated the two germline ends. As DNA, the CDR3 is TGTGCCAGCTCACTCGCCACGGGGCGTTACACTGAAGCTTTCTTT. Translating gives CASSLATGRYTEAFF.

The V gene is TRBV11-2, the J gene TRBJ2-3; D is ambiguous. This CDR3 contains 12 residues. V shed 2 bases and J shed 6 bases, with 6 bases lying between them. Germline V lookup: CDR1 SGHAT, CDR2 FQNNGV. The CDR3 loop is CASSLRFDTQYF. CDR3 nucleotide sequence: TGTGCCAGCAGCTTAAGATTCGATACGCAGTATTTT.

CDR3 sequence: CASSLTSGDNEQFF. The CDR3 bases are TGTGCCAGCAGCTTGACTAGCGGGGACAATGAGCAGTTCTTC. The chain carries TRBV5-4 and TRBJ2-1; 10 bases agree with TRBD2. The CDR3 consists of 14 residues. Germline V gene lookup returns CDR1 SGHNT and CDR2 YYREEE (reference sequence). V was clipped by 1 base and J by 5 bases; unmatched bases: 0.

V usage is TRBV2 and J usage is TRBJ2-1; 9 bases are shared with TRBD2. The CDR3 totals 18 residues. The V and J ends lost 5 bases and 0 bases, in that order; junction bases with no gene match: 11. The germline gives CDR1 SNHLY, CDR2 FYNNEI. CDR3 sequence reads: CASSRILAGQPSYNEQFF. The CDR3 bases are TGTGCCAGCAGTCGGATACTAGCGGGCCAACCCTCCTACAATGAGCAGTTCTTC.

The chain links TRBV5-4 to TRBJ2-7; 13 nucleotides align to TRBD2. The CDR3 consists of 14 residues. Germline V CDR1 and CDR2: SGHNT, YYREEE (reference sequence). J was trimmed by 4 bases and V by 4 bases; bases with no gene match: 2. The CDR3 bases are TGTGCCAGCAGCAGGACTAGCGGGAGTTACGAGCAGTACTTC. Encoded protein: CASSRTSGSYEQYF.

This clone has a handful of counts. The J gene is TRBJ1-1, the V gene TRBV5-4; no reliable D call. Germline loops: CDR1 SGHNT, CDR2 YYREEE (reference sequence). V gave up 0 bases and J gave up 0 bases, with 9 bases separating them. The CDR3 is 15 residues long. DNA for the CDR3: TGTGCCAGCAGCTTGGCGGGCAGTTTGAACACTGAAGCTTTCTTT. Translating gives CASSLAGSLNTEAFF.

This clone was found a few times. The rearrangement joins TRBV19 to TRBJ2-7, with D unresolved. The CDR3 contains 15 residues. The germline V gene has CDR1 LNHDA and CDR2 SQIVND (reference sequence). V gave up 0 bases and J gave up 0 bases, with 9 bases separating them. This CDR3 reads CASSIDGLNSYEQYF. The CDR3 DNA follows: TGTGCCAGTAGTATAGACGGGTTGAACTCCTACGAGCAGTACTTC. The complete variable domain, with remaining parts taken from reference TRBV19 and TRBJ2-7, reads DGGITQSPKYLFRKEGQNVTLSCEQNLNHDAMYWYRQDPGQGLRLIYYSQIVNDFQKGDIAEGYSVSREKKESFPLTVTSAQKNPTAFYLCASSIDGLNSYEQYFGPGTRLTVT.

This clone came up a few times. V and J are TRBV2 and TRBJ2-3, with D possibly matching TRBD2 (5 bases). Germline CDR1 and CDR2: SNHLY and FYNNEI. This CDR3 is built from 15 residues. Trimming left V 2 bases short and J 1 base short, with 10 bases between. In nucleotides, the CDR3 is TGTGCCAGCAGTGAACTCCTAGCAGGCACAGATACGCAGTATTTT. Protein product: CASSELLAGTDTQYF. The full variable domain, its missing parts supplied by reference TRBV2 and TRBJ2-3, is EPEVTQTPSHQVTQMGQEVILRCVPISNHLYFYWYRQILGQKVEFLVSFYNNEISEKSEIFDDQFSVERPDGSNFTLKIRSTKLEDSAMYFCASSELLAGTDTQYFGPGTRLTVL.

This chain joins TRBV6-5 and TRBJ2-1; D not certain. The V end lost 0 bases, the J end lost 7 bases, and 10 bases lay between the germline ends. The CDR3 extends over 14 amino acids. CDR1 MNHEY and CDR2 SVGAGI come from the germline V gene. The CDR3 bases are TGTGCCAGCAGTTACTCCCCATTCCGGAATGAGCAGTTCTTC. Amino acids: CASSYSPFRNEQFF.

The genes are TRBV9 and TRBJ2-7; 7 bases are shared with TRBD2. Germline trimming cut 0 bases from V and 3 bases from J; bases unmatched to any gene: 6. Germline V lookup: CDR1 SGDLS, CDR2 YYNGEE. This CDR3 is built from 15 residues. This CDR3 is CASSVGLAVDYEQYF. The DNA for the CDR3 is TGTGCCAGCAGCGTAGGGCTAGCGGTGGACTACGAGCAGTACTTC. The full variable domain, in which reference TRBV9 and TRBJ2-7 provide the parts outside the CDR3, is DSGVTQTPKHLITATGQRVTLRCSPRSGDLSVYWYQQSLDQGLQFLIQYYNGEERAKGNILERFSAQQFPDLHSELNLSSLELGDSALYFCASSVGLAVDYEQYFGPGTRLTVT.

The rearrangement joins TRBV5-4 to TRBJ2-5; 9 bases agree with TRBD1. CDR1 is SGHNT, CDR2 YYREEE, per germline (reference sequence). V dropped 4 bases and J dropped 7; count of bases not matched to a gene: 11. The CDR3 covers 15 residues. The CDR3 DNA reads TGTGCCAGCAGCCTCAGGACAGGGGCCTCGCGGACCCAGTACTTC. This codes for CASSLRTGASRTQYF.

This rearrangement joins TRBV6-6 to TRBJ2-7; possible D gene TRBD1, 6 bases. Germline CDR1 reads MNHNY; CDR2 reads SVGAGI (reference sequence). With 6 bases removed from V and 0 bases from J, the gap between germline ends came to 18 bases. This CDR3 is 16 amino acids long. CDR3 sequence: CASSHPRQETSYEQYF. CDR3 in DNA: TGTGCCAGCAGCCATCCGCGACAGGAGACCTCCTACGAGCAGTACTTC.

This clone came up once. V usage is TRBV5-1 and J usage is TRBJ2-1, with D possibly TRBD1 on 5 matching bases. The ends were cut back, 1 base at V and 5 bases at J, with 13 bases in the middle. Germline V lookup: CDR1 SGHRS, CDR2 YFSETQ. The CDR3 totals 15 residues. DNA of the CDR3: TGCGCCAGCAGCTTGACAGGTCGATCGAACAATGAGCAGTTCTTC. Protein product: CASSLTGRSNNEQFF. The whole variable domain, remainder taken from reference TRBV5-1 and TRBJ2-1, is KAGVTQTPRYLIKTRGQQVTLSCSPISGHRSVSWYQQTPGQGLQFLFEYFSETQRNKGNFPGRFSGRQFSNSRSEMNVSTLELGDSALYLCASSLTGRSNNEQFFGPGTRLTVL.

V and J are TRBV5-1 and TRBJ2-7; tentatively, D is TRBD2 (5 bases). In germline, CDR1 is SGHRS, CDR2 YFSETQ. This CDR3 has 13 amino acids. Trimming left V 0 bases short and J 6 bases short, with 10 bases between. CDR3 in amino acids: CASSLDGGSEQYF. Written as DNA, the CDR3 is TGCGCCAGCAGCTTGGATGGCGGGTCCGAGCAGTACTTC. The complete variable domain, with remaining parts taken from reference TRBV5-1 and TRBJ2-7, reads KAGVTQTPRYLIKTRGQQVTLSCSPISGHRSVSWYQQTPGQGLQFLFEYFSETQRNKGNFPGRFSGRQFSNSRSEMNVSTLELGDSALYLCASSLDGGSEQYFGPGTRLTVT.

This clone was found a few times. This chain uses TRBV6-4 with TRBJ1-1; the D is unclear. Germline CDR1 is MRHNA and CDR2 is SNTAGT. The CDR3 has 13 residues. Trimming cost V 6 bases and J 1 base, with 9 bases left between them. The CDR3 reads CASRAQANTEAFF. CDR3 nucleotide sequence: TGTGCCAGCAGGGCACAAGCGAACACTGAAGCTTTCTTT.